This is a list of T cell receptor beta chains from one sample in a study of blood T cells in healthy people across ages. TCRdb redid the calling of the 5' RACE reads with MiXCR, one entry per CDR3 protein. The sample records over 1,500,000 distinct CDR3 sequences, 49% being singletons. The sequencing input was blood. The receptors come from a woman between 40 and 50 years old in good health. Each CDR3 is given with its conserved first and last residue. The order of the fields is clone size, J gene, V gene, D gene, CDR3 protein, CDR3 DNA. A D gene is named only where the DNA matches it firmly. Where a row states a size, it is once, few, many or the class of an expanded clone; other rows omit it.

clone size: .; J gene: TRBJ2-1; V gene: TRBV7-9; D gene: TRBD1; CDR3 protein: CASSPDRGLSYSYNEQFF; CDR3 DNA: TGTGCCAGCAGCCCTGACAGGGGACTTTCATACTCCTACAATGAGCAGTTCTTC
clone size: .; J gene: TRBJ2-7; V gene: TRBV28; D gene: .; CDR3 protein: CASSPVTTDYEQYF; CDR3 DNA: TGTGCCAGCAGTCCGGTAACTACGGACTACGAGCAGTACTTC
clone size: .; J gene: TRBJ1-2; V gene: TRBV12-3/TRBV12-4; D gene: TRBD1; CDR3 protein: CASSLAEGAIDTF; CDR3 DNA: TGTGCCAGCAGTTTAGCGGAGGGGGCGATCGACACCTTC
clone size: .; J gene: TRBJ1-2; V gene: TRBV2; D gene: .; CDR3 protein: CASRPGLNYGYTF; CDR3 DNA: TGTGCCAGCAGACCCGGACTGAACTATGGCTACACCTTC
clone size: .; J gene: TRBJ1-4; V gene: TRBV6-6; D gene: .; CDR3 protein: CASSYRQPFNEKLFF; CDR3 DNA: TGTGCCAGCAGTTACCGACAGCCCTTTAATGAAAAACTGTTTTTT
clone size: .; J gene: TRBJ2-1; V gene: TRBV5-1; D gene: .; CDR3 protein: CASSLKEPEYNEQFF; CDR3 DNA: TGCGCCAGCAGCTTGAAAGAACCAGAATACAATGAGCAGTTCTTC
clone size: .; J gene: TRBJ2-3; V gene: TRBV6-2/TRBV6-3; D gene: TRBD2; CDR3 protein: CASRVPRGGAGDTQYF; CDR3 DNA: TGTGCCAGCAGGGTCCCTCGCGGGGGGGCTGGAGATACGCAGTATTTT
clone size: .; J gene: TRBJ2-7; V gene: TRBV10-3; D gene: .; CDR3 protein: CAIGEYSYEQYF; CDR3 DNA: TGTGCCATCGGGGAATACTCCTACGAGCAGTACTTC
clone size: once; J gene: TRBJ1-6; V gene: TRBV27; D gene: TRBD1; CDR3 protein: CASSGWTGGNSSPLHF; CDR3 DNA: TGTGCCAGCAGTGGATGGACAGGGGGAAACTCTTCACCCCTCCACTTT
clone size: few; J gene: TRBJ1-2; V gene: TRBV6-5; D gene: .; CDR3 protein: CASSYSIRGIDGYTF; CDR3 DNA: TGTGCCAGCAGTTACTCGATACGGGGGATTGATGGCTACACCTTC
clone size: .; J gene: TRBJ2-1; V gene: TRBV7-2; D gene: .; CDR3 protein: CASSSTTCNEQFF; CDR3 DNA: TGTGCCAGCAGCTCGACAACCTGCAATGAGCAGTTCTTC
clone size: .; J gene: TRBJ1-1; V gene: TRBV6-6; D gene: .; CDR3 protein: CASSYDQVRNTEAFF; CDR3 DNA: TGTGCCAGCAGTTACGATCAGGTACGGAACACTGAAGCTTTCTTT
clone size: many; J gene: TRBJ2-3; V gene: TRBV7-2; D gene: TRBD2; CDR3 protein: CASSPGLAGADTQYF; CDR3 DNA: TGCGCCAGCAGCCCTGGACTAGCGGGGGCAGATACGCAGTATTTT
clone size: few; J gene: TRBJ2-5; V gene: TRBV7-9; D gene: .; CDR3 protein: CASTLRAVGTQETQYF; CDR3 DNA: TGTGCCAGCACCCTCCGGGCGGTGGGTACTCAAGAGACCCAGTACTTC
clone size: .; J gene: TRBJ2-3; V gene: TRBV9; D gene: .; CDR3 protein: CASSVSVGWATDTQYF; CDR3 DNA: TGTGCCAGCAGCGTATCGGTCGGGTGGGCAACAGATACGCAGTATTTT
clone size: few; J gene: TRBJ2-1; V gene: TRBV20-1; D gene: TRBD2; CDR3 protein: CSARELAGVPNEQFF; CDR3 DNA: TGCAGTGCTAGAGAACTAGCGGGGGTACCCAATGAGCAGTTCTTC
clone size: .; J gene: TRBJ2-1; V gene: TRBV9; D gene: TRBD2; CDR3 protein: CASSVDNGGIGEQFF; CDR3 DNA: TGTGCCAGCAGCGTAGATAACGGGGGGATAGGGGAGCAGTTCTTC
clone size: .; J gene: TRBJ2-1; V gene: TRBV20-1; D gene: TRBD2; CDR3 protein: CSASSGLANDNEQFF; CDR3 DNA: TGCAGTGCTTCAAGTGGACTAGCAAATGATAATGAGCAGTTCTTC
clone size: .; J gene: TRBJ1-1; V gene: TRBV6-6; D gene: .; CDR3 protein: CASSSHVDSTEAFF; CDR3 DNA: TGTGCCAGCAGTTCGCACGTGGATAGCACTGAAGCTTTCTTT
clone size: few; J gene: TRBJ1-2; V gene: TRBV29-1; D gene: .; CDR3 protein: CSVELAYGYTF; CDR3 DNA: TGCAGCGTTGAACTGGCCTATGGCTACACCTTC
clone size: .; J gene: TRBJ2-1; V gene: TRBV24-1; D gene: .; CDR3 protein: CATSDLGGNRVNEQFF; CDR3 DNA: TGTGCCACCAGTGATTTGGGGGGAAACAGGGTGAATGAGCAGTTCTTC
clone size: few; J gene: TRBJ2-3; V gene: TRBV7-2; D gene: .; CDR3 protein: CASSRLLDTQYF; CDR3 DNA: TGTGCCAGCAGCCGACTACTGGATACGCAGTATTTT
clone size: few; J gene: TRBJ2-1; V gene: TRBV9; D gene: TRBD2; CDR3 protein: CASSPRGGADNEQFF; CDR3 DNA: TGTGCCAGCAGCCCCCGCGGGGGGGCCGACAATGAGCAGTTCTTC
clone size: .; J gene: TRBJ1-5; V gene: TRBV7-2; D gene: TRBD1; CDR3 protein: CASSSGTVRTNQPQHF; CDR3 DNA: TGTGCCAGCAGCTCCGGGACAGTCAGAACCAATCAGCCCCAGCATTTT
clone size: once; J gene: TRBJ2-5; V gene: TRBV7-9; D gene: TRBD1; CDR3 protein: CASGSTGGEETQYF; CDR3 DNA: TGTGCCAGCGGCTCGACAGGGGGCGAAGAGACCCAGTACTTC
clone size: .; J gene: TRBJ1-2; V gene: TRBV12-3/TRBV12-4; D gene: TRBD1; CDR3 protein: CASRPQGDYGYTF; CDR3 DNA: TGTGCCAGCAGGCCACAGGGGGACTATGGCTACACCTTC
clone size: .; J gene: TRBJ1-6; V gene: TRBV10-3; D gene: .; CDR3 protein: CAISESRRSGGNSPLHF; CDR3 DNA: TGTGCCATCAGTGAGTCGAGGCGGAGCGGGGGTAATTCACCCCTCCACTTT
clone size: .; J gene: TRBJ1-6; V gene: TRBV10-3; D gene: .; CDR3 protein: CAIRSNVHNSPLHF; CDR3 DNA: TGTGCCATCAGGAGTAATGTACATAATTCACCCCTCCACTTT
clone size: .; J gene: TRBJ1-5; V gene: TRBV24-1; D gene: TRBD1; CDR3 protein: CATSDSRGNSNQPQHF; CDR3 DNA: TGTGCCACCAGTGATTCCAGGGGGAATAGCAATCAGCCCCAGCATTTT
clone size: .; J gene: TRBJ2-1; V gene: TRBV6-2/TRBV6-3; D gene: .; CDR3 protein: CASSSGGTGEAYNEQFF; CDR3 DNA: TGTGCCAGCAGTTCCGGCGGGACGGGCGAGGCCTACAATGAGCAGTTCTTC
clone size: few; J gene: TRBJ1-2; V gene: TRBV6-6; D gene: .; CDR3 protein: CASSYPHPGYGYTF; CDR3 DNA: TGTGCCAGCAGTTACCCGCATCCAGGCTATGGCTACACCTTC
clone size: .; J gene: TRBJ2-3; V gene: TRBV7-2; D gene: TRBD2; CDR3 protein: CASSLGWLAGWRSSTDTRYF; CDR3 DNA: TGTGCCAGCAGCTTAGGGTGGCTAGCGGGGTGGCGATCTAGCACAGATACGCGGTATTTT
clone size: .; J gene: TRBJ2-5; V gene: TRBV24-1; D gene: .; CDR3 protein: CATKSGDGETQYF; CDR3 DNA: TGTGCCACCAAGTCAGGGGATGGAGAGACCCAGTACTTC
clone size: .; J gene: TRBJ1-2; V gene: TRBV12-3/TRBV12-4; D gene: .; CDR3 protein: CASRPDGRYGYTF; CDR3 DNA: TGTGCCAGCAGGCCCGACGGACGCTATGGCTACACCTTC
clone size: .; J gene: TRBJ1-1; V gene: TRBV7-2; D gene: .; CDR3 protein: CASSQSNTEAFF; CDR3 DNA: TGTGCCAGCAGTCAATCGAACACTGAAGCTTTCTTT
clone size: .; J gene: TRBJ1-4; V gene: TRBV12-3/TRBV12-4; D gene: .; CDR3 protein: CASEVFANEKLFF; CDR3 DNA: TGTGCCAGTGAGGTGTTTGCTAATGAAAAACTGTTTTTT
clone size: .; J gene: TRBJ1-1; V gene: TRBV5-1; D gene: .; CDR3 protein: CASRSGTNTEAFF; CDR3 DNA: TGCGCCAGCAGGTCGGGGACGAACACTGAAGCTTTCTTT
clone size: .; J gene: TRBJ2-3; V gene: TRBV9; D gene: TRBD2; CDR3 protein: CASSALAGLTDTQYF; CDR3 DNA: TGTGCCAGCAGCGCCCTAGCGGGGCTCACAGATACGCAGTATTTT
clone size: .; J gene: TRBJ1-1; V gene: TRBV15; D gene: .; CDR3 protein: CATSRGSGRQMNTEAFF; CDR3 DNA: TGTGCCACCAGCAGAGGGTCCGGGCGGCAGATGAACACTGAAGCTTTCTTT
clone size: .; J gene: TRBJ2-3; V gene: TRBV7-8; D gene: TRBD1; CDR3 protein: CASSPRTGGGTDTQYF; CDR3 DNA: TGTGCCAGCAGCCCAAGGACAGGGGGAGGCACAGATACGCAGTATTTT
clone size: few; J gene: TRBJ1-2; V gene: TRBV4-3; D gene: .; CDR3 protein: CASSQGRTANYGYTF; CDR3 DNA: TGCGCCAGCAGCCAAGGAAGGACGGCAAACTATGGCTACACCTTC
clone size: .; J gene: TRBJ1-1; V gene: TRBV9; D gene: .; CDR3 protein: CASSVDGHNTEAFF; CDR3 DNA: TGTGCCAGCAGCGTAGACGGACACAACACTGAAGCTTTCTTT
clone size: few; J gene: TRBJ2-1; V gene: TRBV3-1; D gene: TRBD2; CDR3 protein: CASSPSSAGARNEQFF; CDR3 DNA: TGTGCCAGCAGTCCCTCCTCAGCGGGGGCCCGCAATGAGCAGTTCTTC
clone size: .; J gene: TRBJ1-2; V gene: TRBV19; D gene: .; CDR3 protein: CASPDRPNYGYTF; CDR3 DNA: TGTGCCAGCCCTGACAGGCCGAACTATGGCTACACCTTC
clone size: .; J gene: TRBJ2-1; V gene: TRBV7-9; D gene: .; CDR3 protein: CASSLVGAAGEDEQFF; CDR3 DNA: TGTGCCAGCAGCTTAGTGGGAGCGGCAGGGGAGGATGAGCAGTTCTTC
clone size: few; J gene: TRBJ2-7; V gene: TRBV6-5; D gene: .; CDR3 protein: CAVGDRNYEQYF; CDR3 DNA: TGTGCCGTCGGAGACAGAAACTACGAGCAGTACTTC
clone size: few; J gene: TRBJ2-1; V gene: TRBV29-1; D gene: TRBD1; CDR3 protein: CSVARTGDVNEQFF; CDR3 DNA: TGCAGCGTTGCCCGGACAGGGGATGTCAATGAGCAGTTCTTC
clone size: .; J gene: TRBJ2-1; V gene: TRBV20-1; D gene: .; CDR3 protein: CSAWDGGSYNEQFF; CDR3 DNA: TGCAGTGCTTGGGACGGGGGCTCCTACAATGAGCAGTTCTTC